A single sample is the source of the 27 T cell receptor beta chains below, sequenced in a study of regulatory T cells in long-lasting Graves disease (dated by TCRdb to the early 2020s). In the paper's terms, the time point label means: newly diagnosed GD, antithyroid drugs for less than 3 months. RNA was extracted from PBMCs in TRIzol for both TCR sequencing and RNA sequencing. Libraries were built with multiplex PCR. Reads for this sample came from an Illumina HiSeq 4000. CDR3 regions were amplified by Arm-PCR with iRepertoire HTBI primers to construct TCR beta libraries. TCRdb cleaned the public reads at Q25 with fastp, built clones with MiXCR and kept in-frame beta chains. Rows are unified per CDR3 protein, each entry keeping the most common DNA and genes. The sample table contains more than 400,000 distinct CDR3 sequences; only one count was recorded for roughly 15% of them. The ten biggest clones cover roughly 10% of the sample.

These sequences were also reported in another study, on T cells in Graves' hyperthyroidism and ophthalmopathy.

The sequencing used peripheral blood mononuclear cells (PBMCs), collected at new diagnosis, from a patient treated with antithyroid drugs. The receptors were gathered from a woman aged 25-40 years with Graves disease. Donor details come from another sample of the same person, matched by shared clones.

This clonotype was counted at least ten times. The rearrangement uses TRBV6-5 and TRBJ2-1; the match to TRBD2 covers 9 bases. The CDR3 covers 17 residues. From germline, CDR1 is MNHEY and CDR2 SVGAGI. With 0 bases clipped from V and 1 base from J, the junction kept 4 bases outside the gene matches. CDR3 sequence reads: CASSYSSGSSSYNEQFF. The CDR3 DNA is TGTGCCAGCAGTTACTCTAGCGGGAGTTCTTCCTACAATGAGCAGTTCTTC.

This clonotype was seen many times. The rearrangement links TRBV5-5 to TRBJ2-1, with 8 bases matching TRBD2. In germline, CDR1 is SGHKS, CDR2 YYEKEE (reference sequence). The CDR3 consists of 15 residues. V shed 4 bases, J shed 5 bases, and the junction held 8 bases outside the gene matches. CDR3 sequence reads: CASSLSGSLDNEQFF. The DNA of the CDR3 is TGTGCCAGCAGCCTGAGCGGGAGTCTCGACAATGAGCAGTTCTTC. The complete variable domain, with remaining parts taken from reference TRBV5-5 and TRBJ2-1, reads DAGVTQSPTHLIKTRGQQVTLRCSPISGHKSVSWYQQVLGQGPQFIFQYYEKEERGRGNFPDRFSARQFPNYSSELNVNALLLGDSALYLCASSLSGSLDNEQFFGPGTRLTVL.

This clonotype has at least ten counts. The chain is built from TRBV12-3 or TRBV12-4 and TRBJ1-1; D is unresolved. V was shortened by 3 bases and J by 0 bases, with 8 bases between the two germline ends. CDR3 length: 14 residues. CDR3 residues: CASSFGRMNTEAFF. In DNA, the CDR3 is TGTGCCAGCAGTTTCGGGCGCATGAACACTGAAGCTTTCTTT.

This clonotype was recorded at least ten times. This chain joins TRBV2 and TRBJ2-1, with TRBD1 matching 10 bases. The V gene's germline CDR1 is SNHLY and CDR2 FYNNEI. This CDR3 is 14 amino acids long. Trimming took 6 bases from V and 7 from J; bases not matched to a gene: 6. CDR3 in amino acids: CASRKGTGVNEQFF. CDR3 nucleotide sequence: TGTGCCAGCAGGAAAGGGACAGGGGTAAATGAGCAGTTCTTC. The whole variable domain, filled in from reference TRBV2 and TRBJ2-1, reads EPEVTQTPSHQVTQMGQEVILRCVPISNHLYFYWYRQILGQKVEFLVSFYNNEISEKSEIFDDQFSVERPDGSNFTLKIRSTKLEDSAMYFCASRKGTGVNEQFFGPGTRLTVL.

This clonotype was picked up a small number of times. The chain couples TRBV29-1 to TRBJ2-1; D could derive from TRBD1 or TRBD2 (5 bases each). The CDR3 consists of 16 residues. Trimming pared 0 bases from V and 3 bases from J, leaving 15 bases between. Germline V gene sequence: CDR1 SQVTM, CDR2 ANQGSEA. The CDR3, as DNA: TGCAGCGTTGAAGATCGGGACCTTTCGAACTACAATGAGCAGTTCTTC. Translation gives CSVEDRDLSNYNEQFF.

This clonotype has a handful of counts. CDR3 sequence: CASSPLQPRGEQFF. DNA of the CDR3: TGTGCCAGTAGTCCCCTACAACCCCGTGGGGAGCAGTTCTTC. The V call is TRBV19, the J call TRBJ2-1; D uncertain. The germline V gene encodes CDR1 LNHDA and CDR2 SQIVND (reference sequence). The CDR3 consists of 14 residues. V lost 5 bases, J lost 10 bases, and 18 bases lay in between.

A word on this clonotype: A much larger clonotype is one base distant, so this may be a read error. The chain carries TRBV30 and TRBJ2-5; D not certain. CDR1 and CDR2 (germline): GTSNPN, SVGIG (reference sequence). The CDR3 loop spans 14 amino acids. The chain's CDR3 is CAWSSGGYQQTQYF. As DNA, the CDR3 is TGTGCCTGGAGTTCCGGCGGCTACCAACAGACCCAGTACTTC. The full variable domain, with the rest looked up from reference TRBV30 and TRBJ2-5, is SQTIHQWPATLVQPVGSPLSLECTVEGTSNPNLYWYRQAAGRGLQLLFYSVGIGQISSEVPQNLSASRPQDRQFILSSKKLLLSDSGFYLCAWSSGGYQQTQYFGPGTRLLVL.

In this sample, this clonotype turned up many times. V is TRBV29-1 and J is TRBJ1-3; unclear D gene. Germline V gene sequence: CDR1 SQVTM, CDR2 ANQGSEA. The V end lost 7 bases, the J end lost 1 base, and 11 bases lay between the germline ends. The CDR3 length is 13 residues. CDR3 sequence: CSAALSSGNTIYF. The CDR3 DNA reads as TGCAGCGCAGCCTTATCGTCTGGAAACACCATATATTTT.

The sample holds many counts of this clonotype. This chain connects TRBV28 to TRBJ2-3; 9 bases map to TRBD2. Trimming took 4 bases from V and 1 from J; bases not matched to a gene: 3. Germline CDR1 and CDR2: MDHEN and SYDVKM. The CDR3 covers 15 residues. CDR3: CASSSSGTGTDTQYF. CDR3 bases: TGTGCCAGCAGTTCTAGCGGGACTGGCACAGATACGCAGTATTTT.

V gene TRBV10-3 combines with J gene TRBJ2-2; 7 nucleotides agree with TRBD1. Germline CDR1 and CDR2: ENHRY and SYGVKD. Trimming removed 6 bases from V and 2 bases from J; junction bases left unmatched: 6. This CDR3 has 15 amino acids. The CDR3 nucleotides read TGTGCCATCAGGGGGACAGACCAAAACACCGGGGAGCTGTTTTTT. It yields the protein CAIRGTDQNTGELFF.

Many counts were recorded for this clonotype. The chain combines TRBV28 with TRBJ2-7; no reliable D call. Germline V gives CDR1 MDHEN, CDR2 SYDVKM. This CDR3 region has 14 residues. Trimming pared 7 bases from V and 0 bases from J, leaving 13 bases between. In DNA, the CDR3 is TGTGCCAGCAAGGCCCAGCGCCACTCCTACGAGCAGTACTTC. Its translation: CASKAQRHSYEQYF. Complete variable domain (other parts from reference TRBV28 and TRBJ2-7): DVKVTQSSRYLVKRTGEKVFLECVQDMDHENMFWYRQDPGLGLRLIYFSYDVKMKEKGDIPEGYSVSREKKERFSLILESASTNQTSMYLCASKAQRHSYEQYFGPGTRLTVT.

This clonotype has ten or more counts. The CDR3 sequence is CASSFSTSGIPYEQYF. CDR3 in DNA: TGTGCCAGCAGTTTCTCTACTAGCGGGATTCCCTACGAGCAGTACTTC. This sequence joins TRBV7-9 and TRBJ2-7; 10 nucleotides agree with TRBD2. The CDR3 is 16 residues long. Losses at the gene ends were 6 bases for V and 2 bases for J; bases not matched to a gene: 10. The V gene's germline CDR1 is SEHNR and CDR2 FQNEAQ (reference sequence).

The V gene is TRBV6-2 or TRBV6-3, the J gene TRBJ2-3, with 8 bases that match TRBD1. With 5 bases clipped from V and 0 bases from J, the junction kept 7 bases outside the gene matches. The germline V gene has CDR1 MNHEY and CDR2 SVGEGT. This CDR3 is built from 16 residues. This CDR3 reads CASSRDRGASTDTQYF. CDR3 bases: TGTGCCAGCAGTCGAGACAGGGGAGCTAGCACAGATACGCAGTATTTT.

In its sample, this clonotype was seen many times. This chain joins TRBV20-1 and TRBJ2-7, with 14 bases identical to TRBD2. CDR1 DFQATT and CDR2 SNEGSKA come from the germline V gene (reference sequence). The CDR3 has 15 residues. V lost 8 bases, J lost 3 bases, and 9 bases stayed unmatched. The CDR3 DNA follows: TGCAGTTCCGGGACTAGCGGGAGATACGACTACGAGCAGTACTTC. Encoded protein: CSSGTSGRYDYEQYF.

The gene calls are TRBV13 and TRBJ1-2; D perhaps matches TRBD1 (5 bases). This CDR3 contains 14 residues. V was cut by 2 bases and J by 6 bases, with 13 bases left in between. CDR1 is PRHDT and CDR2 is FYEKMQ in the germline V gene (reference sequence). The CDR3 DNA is TGTGCCAGCAGCTTACAAGAGGGGCGGAATGGCTACACCTTC. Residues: CASSLQEGRNGYTF.

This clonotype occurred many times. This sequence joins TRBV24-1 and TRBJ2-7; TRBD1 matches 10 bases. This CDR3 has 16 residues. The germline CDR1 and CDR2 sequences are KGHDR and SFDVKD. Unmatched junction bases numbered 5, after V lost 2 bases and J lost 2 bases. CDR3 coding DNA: TGTGCCACCAGTGATTCTCGACAGGGGGCCGCCTACGAGCAGTACTTC. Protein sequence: CATSDSRQGAAYEQYF.

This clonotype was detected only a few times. As DNA, the CDR3 is TGTGCCAGCAGTCCGGACGACAGGAGACTTCAGCCCCAGCATTTT. Translating it yields CASSPDDRRLQPQHF. The V call is TRBV6-1, the J call TRBJ1-5; possible D gene TRBD1, 6 bases. Trimming shortened V by 5 bases and J by 6 bases, and 17 bases separated the two germline ends. This CDR3 spans 15 amino acids. From germline, CDR1 is MNHNS and CDR2 SASEGT.

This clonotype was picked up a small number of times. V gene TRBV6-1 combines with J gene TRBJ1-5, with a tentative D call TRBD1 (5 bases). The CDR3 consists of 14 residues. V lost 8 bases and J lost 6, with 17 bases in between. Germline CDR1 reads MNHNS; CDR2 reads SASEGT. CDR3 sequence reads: CASGGTEESQPQHF. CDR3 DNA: TGTGCCAGCGGTGGGACTGAAGAGAGTCAGCCCCAGCATTTT.

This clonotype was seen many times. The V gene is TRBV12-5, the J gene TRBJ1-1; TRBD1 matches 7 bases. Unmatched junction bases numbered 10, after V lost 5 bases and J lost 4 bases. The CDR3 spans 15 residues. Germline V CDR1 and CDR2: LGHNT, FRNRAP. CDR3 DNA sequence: TGTGCTAGTGGTCCGGGGACAGCCCAGGGCACTGAAGCTTTCTTT. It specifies CASGPGTAQGTEAFF.

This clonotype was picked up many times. CDR3 coding DNA: TGCAGCGTGTGGACTAGCGGGACCCACGAGCAGTACTTC. Its translation: CSVWTSGTHEQYF. This chain uses TRBV29-1 with TRBJ2-7; TRBD2 matches 12 bases. This CDR3 region has 13 residues. The trim removed 6 bases at V and 5 bases at J, leaving 5 bases unmatched. CDR1 and CDR2 (germline): SQVTM, ANQGSEA.

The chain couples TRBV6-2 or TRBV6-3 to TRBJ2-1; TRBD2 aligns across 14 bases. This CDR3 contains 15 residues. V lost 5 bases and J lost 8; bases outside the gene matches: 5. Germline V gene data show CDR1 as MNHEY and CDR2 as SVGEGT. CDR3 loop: CASSQTSGRADEQFF. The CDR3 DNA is TGTGCCAGCAGTCAGACTAGCGGGAGGGCCGATGAGCAGTTCTTC.

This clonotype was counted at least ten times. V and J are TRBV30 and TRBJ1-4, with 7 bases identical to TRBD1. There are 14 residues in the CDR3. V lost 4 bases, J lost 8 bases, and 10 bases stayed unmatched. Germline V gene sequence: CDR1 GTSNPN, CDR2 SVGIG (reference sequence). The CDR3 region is CAWTAGGVGEKLFF. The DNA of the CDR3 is TGTGCCTGGACCGCAGGGGGAGTTGGGGAAAAACTGTTTTTT.

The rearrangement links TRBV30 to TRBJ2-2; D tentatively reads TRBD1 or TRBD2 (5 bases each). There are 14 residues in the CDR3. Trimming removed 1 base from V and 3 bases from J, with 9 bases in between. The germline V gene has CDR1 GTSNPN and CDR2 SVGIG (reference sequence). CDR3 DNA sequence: TGTGCCTGGAGTGCGGGACCCTACACCGGGGAGCTGTTTTTT. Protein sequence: CAWSAGPYTGELFF.

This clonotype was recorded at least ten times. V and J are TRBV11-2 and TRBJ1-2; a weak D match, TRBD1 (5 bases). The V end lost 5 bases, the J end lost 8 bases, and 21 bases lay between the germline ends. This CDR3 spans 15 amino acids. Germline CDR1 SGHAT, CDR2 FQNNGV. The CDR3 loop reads CASSPEAWGSRGYTF. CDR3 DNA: TGTGCCAGCAGCCCCGAGGCCTGGGGGAGTAGGGGCTACACCTTC.

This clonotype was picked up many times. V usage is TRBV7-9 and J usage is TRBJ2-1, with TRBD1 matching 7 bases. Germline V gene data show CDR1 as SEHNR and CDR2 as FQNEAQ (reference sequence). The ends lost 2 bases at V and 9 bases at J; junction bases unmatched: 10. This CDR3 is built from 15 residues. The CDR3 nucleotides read TGTGCCAGCAGCTTACGGCAGGGGGTTACAAGTGAGCAGTTCTTC. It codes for CASSLRQGVTSEQFF.

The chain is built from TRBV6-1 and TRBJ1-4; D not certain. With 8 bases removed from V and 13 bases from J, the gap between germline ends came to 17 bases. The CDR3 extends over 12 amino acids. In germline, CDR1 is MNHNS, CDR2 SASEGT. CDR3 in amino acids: CASGTRPGRLFF. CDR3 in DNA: TGTGCCAGCGGAACACGGCCAGGACGACTGTTTTTT.

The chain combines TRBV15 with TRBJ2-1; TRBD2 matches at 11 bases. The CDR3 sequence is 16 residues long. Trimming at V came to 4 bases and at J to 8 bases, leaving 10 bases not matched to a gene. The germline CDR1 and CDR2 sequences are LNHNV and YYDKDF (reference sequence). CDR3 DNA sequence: TGTGCCACCAGCATCCCCGGGGCTAGCGGGAGGTATGAGCAGTTCTTC. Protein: CATSIPGASGRYEQFF.